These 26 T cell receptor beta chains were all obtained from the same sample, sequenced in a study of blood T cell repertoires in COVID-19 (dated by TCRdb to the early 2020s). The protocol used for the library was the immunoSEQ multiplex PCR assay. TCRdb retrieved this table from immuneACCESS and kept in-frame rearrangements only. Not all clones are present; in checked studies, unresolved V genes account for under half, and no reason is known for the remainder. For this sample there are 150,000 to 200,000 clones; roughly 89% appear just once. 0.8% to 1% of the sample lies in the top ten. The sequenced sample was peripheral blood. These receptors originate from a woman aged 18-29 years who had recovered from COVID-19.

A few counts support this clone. CDR3 sequence reads: CASSLRTGANTGELFF. The CDR3 DNA sequence: TGTGCCAGCAGCTTGCGGACAGGGGCGAACACCGGGGAGCTGTTTTTT. The rearrangement joins TRBV7-3 to TRBJ2-2, with TRBD1 matching 9 bases. CDR1 and CDR2 (germline): SGHTA, FQGTGA. The CDR3 length is 16 residues. V was pared by 3 bases and J by 0 bases, with 2 bases of the junction left unmatched.

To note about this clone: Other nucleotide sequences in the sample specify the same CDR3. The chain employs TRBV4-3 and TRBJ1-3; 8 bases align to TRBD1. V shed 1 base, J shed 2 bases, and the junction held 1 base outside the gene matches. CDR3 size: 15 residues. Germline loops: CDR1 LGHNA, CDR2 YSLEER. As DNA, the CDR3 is TGCGCCAGCAGCCAAGGGACAGGGCCTGGAAACACCATATATTTT. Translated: CASSQGTGPGNTIYF.

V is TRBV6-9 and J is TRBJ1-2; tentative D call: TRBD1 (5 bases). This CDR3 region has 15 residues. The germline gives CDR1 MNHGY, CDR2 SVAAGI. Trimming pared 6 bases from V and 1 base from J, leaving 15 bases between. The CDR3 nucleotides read TGTGCCAGCAGCTCCACCCCGACAGATAACTATGGCTACACCTTC. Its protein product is CASSSTPTDNYGYTF.

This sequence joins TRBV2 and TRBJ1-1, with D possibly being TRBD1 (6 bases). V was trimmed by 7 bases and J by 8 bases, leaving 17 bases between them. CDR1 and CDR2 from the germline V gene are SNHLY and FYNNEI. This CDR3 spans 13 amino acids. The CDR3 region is CASNGDTPNEAFF. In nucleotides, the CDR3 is TGTGCCAGCAACGGGGACACGCCAAACGAAGCTTTCTTT.

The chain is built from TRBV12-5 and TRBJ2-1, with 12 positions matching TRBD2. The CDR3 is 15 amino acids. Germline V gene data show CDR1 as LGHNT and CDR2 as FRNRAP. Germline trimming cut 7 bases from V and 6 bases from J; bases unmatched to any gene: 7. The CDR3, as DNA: TGTGCTAGTGCCGACCTAGCGGGGGGGGGCAATGAGCAGTTCTTC. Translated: CASADLAGGGNEQFF.

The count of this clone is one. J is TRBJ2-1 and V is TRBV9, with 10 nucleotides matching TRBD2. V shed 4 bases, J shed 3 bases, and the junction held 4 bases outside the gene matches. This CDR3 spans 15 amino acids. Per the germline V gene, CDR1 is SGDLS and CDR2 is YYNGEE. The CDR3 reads CASSPRTSGYNEQFF. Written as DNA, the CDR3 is TGTGCCAGCAGCCCCAGGACTAGCGGCTACAATGAGCAGTTCTTC.

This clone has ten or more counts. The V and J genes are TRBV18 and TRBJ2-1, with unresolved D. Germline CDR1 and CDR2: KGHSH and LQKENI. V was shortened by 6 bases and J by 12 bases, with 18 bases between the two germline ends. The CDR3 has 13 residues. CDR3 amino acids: CASSAGLDAGQFF. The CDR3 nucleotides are TGTGCCAGCTCCGCAGGCCTTGATGCAGGGCAGTTCTTC. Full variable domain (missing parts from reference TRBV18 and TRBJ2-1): NAGVMQNPRHLVRRRGQEARLRCSPMKGHSHVYWYRQLPEEGLKFMVYLQKENIIDESGMPKERFSAEFPKEGPSILRIQQVVRGDSAAYFCASSAGLDAGQFFGPGTRLTVL.

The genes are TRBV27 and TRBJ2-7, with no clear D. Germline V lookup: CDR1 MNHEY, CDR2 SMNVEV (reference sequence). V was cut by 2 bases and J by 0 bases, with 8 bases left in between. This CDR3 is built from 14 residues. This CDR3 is CASSLRLSSYEQYF. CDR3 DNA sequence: TGTGCCAGCAGTTTACGGTTGAGCTCCTACGAGCAGTACTTC.

CDR3 coding DNA: TGTGCCAGCAGCTCTGGGACAACCTGGTCCTATAATTCACCCCTCCACTTT. Protein sequence: CASSSGTTWSYNSPLHF. The rearrangement links TRBV5-4 to TRBJ1-6, with D perhaps TRBD1 (6 bases). Per the germline V gene, CDR1 is SGHNT and CDR2 is YYREEE (reference sequence). This CDR3 is 17 amino acids long. V was pared by 3 bases and J by 1 base, with 14 bases between.

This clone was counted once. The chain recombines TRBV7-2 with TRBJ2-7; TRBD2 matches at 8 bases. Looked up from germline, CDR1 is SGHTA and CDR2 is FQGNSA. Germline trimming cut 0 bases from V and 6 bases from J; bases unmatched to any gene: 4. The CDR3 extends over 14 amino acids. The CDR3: CASSLAAGGTEQYV. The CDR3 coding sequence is TGTGCCAGCAGCTTAGCGGCGGGAGGAACCGAGCAGTACGTC.

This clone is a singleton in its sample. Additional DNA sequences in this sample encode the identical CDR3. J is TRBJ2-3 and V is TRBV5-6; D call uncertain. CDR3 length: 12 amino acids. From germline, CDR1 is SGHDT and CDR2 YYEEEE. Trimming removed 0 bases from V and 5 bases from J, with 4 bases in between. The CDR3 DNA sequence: TGTGCCAGCAGCTTGGCTCTAGATACGCAGTATTTT. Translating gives CASSLALDTQYF.

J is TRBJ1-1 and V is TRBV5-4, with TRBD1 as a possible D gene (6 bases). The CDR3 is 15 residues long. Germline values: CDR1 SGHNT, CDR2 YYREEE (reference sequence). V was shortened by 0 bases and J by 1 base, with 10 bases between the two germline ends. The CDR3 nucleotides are TGTGCCAGCAGCTTGGACAGGGCGGAGAACACTGAAGCTTTCTTT. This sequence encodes CASSLDRAENTEAFF.

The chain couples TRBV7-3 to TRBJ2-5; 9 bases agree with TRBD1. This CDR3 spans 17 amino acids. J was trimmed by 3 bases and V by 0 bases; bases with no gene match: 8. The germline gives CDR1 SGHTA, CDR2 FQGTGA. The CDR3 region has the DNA TGTGCCAGCAGCTTAACGGGGACAGGGTTTTCAAAAGAGACCCAGTACTTC. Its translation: CASSLTGTGFSKETQYF.

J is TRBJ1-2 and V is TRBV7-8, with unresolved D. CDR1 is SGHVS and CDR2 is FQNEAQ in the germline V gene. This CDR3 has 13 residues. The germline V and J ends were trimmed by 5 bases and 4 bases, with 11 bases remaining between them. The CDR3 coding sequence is TGTGCCAGCAGCCCCACGGAGGGCTATGGCTACACCTTC. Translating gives CASSPTEGYGYTF.

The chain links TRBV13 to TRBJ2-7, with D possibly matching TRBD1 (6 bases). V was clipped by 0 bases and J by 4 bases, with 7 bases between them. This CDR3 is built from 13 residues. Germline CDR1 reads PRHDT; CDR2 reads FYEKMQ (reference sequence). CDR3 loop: CASSLGGGYEQYV. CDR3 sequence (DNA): TGTGCCAGCAGCTTAGGAGGGGGTTACGAGCAGTACGTC.

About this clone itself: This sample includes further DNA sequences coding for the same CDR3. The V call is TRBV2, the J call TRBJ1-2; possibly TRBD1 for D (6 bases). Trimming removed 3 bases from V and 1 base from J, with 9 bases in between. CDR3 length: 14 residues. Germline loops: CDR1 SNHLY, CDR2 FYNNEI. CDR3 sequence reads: CASSEVQGNYGYTF. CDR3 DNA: TGTGCCAGCAGTGAGGTACAGGGTAACTATGGCTACACCTTC.

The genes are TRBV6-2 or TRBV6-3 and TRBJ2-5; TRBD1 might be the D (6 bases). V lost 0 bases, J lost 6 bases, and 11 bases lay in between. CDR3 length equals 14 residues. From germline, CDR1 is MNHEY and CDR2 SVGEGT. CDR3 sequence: CASSYSTRGKTQYF. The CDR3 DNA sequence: TGTGCCAGCAGTTACTCGACCAGGGGAAAGACCCAGTACTTC.

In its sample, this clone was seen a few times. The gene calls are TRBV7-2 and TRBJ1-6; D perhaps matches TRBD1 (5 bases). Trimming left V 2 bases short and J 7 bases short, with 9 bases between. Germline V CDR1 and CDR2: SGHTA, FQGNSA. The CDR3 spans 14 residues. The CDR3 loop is CASSLSSGNSPLHF. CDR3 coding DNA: TGTGCCAGCAGCTTAAGTTCAGGGAATTCACCCCTCCACTTT. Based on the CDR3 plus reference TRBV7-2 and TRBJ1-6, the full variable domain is GAGVSQSPSNKVTEKGKDVELRCDPISGHTALYWYRQSLGQGLEFLIYFQGNSAPDKSGLPSDRFSAERTGGSVSTLTIQRTQQEDSAVYLCASSLSSGNSPLHFGNGTRLTVT.

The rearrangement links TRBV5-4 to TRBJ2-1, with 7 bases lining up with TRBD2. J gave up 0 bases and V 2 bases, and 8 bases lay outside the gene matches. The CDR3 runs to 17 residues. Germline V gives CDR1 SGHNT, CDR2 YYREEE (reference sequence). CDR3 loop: CASSFTELALSYNEQFF. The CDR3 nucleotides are TGTGCCAGCAGCTTCACGGAACTAGCGCTCTCCTACAATGAGCAGTTCTTC.

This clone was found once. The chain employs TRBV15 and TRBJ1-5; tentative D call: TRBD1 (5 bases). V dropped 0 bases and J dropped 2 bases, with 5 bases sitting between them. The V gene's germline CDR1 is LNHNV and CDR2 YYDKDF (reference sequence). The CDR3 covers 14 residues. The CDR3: CATSRETGNQPQHF. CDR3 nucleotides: TGTGCCACCAGCAGAGAGACAGGCAATCAGCCCCAGCATTTT.

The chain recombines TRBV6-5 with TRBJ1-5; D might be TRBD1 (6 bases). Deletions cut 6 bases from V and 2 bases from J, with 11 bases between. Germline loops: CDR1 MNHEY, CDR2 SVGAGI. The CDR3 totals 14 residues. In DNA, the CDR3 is TGTGCCAGCAGCTTTAGGACAGGCAATCAGCCCCAGCATTTT. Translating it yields CASSFRTGNQPQHF.

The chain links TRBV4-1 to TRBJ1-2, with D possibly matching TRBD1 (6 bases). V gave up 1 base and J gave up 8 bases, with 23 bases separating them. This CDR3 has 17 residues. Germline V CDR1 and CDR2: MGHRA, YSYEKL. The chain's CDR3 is CASSQAPRQRGGQGYTF. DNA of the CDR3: TGCGCCAGCAGCCAAGCCCCCCGACAACGTGGGGGCCAAGGCTACACCTTC.

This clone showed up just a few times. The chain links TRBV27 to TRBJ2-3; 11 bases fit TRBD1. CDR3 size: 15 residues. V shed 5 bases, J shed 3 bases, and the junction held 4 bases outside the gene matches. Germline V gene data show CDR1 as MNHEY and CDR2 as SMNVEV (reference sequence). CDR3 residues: CASSRGQGATDTQYF. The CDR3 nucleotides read TGTGCCAGCAGTCGTGGACAGGGGGCAACAGATACGCAGTATTTT.

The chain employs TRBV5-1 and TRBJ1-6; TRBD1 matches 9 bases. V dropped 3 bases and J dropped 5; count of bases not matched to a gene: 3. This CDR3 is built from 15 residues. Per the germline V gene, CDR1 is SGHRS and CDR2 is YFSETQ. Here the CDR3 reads CASSSRTGDNSPLHF. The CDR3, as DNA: TGCGCCAGCAGCTCCCGGACAGGGGATAATTCACCCCTCCACTTT. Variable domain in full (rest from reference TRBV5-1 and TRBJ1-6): KAGVTQTPRYLIKTRGQQVTLSCSPISGHRSVSWYQQTPGQGLQFLFEYFSETQRNKGNFPGRFSGRQFSNSRSEMNVSTLELGDSALYLCASSSRTGDNSPLHFGNGTRLTVT.

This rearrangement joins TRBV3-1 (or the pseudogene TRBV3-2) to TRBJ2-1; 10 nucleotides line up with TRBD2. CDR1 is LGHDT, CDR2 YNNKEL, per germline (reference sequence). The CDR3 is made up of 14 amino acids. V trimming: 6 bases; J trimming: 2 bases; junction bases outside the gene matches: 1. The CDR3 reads CASSGLAAYNEQFF. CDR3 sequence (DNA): TGTGCCAGCAGTGGACTAGCGGCCTACAATGAGCAGTTCTTC.

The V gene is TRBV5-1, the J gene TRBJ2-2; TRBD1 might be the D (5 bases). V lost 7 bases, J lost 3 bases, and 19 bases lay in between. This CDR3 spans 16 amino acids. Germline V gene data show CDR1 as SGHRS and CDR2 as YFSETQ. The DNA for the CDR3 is TGCGCCAGCCAGCTTAGGGGTAATCCGGACACCGGGGAGCTGTTTTTT. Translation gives CASQLRGNPDTGELFF.